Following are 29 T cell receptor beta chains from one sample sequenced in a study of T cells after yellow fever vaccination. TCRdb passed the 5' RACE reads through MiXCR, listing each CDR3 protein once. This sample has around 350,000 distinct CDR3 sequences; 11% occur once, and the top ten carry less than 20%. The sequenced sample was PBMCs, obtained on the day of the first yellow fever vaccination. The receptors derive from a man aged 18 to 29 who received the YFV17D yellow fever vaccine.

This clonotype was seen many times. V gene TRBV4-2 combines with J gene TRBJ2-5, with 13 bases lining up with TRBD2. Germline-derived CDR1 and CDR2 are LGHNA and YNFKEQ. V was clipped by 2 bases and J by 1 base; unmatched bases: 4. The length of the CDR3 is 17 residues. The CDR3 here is CASSQSGTSGVQETQYF. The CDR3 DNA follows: TGTGCCAGCAGCCAATCCGGGACTAGCGGGGTCCAAGAGACCCAGTACTTC.

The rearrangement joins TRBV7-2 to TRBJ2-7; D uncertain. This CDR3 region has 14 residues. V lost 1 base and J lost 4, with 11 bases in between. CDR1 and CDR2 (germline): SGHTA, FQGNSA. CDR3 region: CASSLVGRRYEQYF. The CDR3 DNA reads TGTGCCAGCAGCTTAGTAGGCAGAAGATACGAGCAGTACTTC.

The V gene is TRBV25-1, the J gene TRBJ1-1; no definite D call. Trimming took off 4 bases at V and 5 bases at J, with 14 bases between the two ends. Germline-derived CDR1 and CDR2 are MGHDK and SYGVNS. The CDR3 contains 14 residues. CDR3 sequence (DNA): TGTGCCAGCAGTGCTAAGGAGACCTATACTGAAGCTTTCTTT. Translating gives CASSAKETYTEAFF.

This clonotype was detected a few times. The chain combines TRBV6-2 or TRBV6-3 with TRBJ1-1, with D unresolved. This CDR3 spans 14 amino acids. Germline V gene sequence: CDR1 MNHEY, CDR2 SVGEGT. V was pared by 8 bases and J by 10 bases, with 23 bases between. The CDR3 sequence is CASADLSATLGAFF. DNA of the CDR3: TGTGCCAGCGCCGATCTATCGGCCACCCTTGGAGCTTTCTTT.

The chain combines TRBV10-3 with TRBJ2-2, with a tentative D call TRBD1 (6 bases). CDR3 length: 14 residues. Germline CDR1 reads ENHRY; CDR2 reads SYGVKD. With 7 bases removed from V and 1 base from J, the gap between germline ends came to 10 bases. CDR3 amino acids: CAITRGRNTGELFF. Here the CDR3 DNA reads TGTGCCATCACCAGGGGTAGGAACACCGGGGAGCTGTTTTTT.

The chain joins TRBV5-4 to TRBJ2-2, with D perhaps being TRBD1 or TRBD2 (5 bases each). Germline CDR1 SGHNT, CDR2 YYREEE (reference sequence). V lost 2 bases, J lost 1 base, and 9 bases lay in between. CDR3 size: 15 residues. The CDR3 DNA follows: TGTGCCAGCAGCTTCCGGGGCTTGAACACCGGGGAGCTGTTTTTT. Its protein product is CASSFRGLNTGELFF.

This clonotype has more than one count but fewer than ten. CDR3 region: CASSPIPSGPLQDEQFF. In DNA, the CDR3 is TGTGCCAGCTCACCAATCCCTAGCGGGCCACTCCAGGATGAGCAGTTCTTC. This sequence joins TRBV18 and TRBJ2-1; 8 bases align to TRBD2. J lost 8 bases, V lost 2 bases, and 14 bases had no gene match. CDR3 length equals 17 residues. Germline V CDR1 and CDR2: KGHSH, LQKENI.

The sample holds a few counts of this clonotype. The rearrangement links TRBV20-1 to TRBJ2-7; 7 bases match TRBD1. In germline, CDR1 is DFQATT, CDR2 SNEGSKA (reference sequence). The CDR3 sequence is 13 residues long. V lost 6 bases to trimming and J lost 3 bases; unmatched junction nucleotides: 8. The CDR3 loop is CSARDRTSYEQYF. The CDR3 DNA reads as TGCAGTGCCCGGGACAGAACTAGCTACGAGCAGTACTTC.

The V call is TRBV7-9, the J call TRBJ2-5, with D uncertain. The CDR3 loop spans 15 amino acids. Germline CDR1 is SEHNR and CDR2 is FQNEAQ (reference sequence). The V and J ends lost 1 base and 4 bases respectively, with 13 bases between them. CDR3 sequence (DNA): TGTGCCAGCAGCTTAGTGGGCAGTCCAGTAGAGACCCAGTACTTC. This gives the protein CASSLVGSPVETQYF.

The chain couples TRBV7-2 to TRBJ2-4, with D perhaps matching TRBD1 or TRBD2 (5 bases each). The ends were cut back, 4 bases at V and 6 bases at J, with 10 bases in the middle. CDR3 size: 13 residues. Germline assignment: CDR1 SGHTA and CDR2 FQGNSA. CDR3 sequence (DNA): TGTGCCAGCAGCTACCCGGGACGAAACATTCAGTACTTC. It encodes CASSYPGRNIQYF.

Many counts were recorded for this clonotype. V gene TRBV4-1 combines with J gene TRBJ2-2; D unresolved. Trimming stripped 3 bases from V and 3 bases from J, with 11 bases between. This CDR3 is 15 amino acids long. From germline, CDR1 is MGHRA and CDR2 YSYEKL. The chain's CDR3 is CASSHSKGDTGELFF. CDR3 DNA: TGCGCCAGCAGCCACAGCAAGGGTGACACCGGGGAGCTGTTTTTT.

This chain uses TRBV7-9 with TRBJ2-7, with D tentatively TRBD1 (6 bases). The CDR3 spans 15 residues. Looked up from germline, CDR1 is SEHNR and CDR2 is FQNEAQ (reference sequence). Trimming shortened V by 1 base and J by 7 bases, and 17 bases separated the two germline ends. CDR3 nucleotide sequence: TGTGCCAGCAGCTTAGGGGGGCAGGTCCTTCGGGAGCAGTACTTC. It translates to CASSLGGQVLREQYF.

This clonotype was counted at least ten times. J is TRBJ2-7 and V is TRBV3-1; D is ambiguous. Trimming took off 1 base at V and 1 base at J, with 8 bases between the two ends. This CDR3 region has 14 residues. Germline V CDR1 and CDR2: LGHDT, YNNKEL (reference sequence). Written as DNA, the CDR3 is TGTGCCAGCAGCCAAGTGGGTATTTCCTACGAGCAGTACTTC. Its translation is CASSQVGISYEQYF.

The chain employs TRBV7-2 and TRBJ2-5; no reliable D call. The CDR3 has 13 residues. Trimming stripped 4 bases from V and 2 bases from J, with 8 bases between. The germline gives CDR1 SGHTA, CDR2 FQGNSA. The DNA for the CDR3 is TGTGCCAGCAGCTATGCGTGGCAAGAGACCCAGTACTTC. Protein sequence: CASSYAWQETQYF.

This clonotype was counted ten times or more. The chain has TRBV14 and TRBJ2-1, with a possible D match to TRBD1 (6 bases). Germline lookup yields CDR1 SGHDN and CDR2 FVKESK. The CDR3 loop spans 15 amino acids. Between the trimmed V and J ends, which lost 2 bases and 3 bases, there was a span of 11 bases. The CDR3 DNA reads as TGTGCCAGCAGCCAACACCGGGACAACTACAATGAGCAGTTCTTC. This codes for CASSQHRDNYNEQFF.

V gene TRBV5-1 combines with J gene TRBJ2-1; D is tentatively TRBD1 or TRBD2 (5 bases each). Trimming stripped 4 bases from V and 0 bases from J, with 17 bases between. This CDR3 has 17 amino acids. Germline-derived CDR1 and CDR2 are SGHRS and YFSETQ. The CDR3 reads CASSIHWGTVSYNEQFF. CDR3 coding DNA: TGCGCCAGCAGCATACACTGGGGGACCGTCTCCTACAATGAGCAGTTCTTC.

DNA of the CDR3: TGCAGTGCTAGAGTGACTAGCCGCACAGATACGCAGTATTTT. Translated, it gives CSARVTSRTDTQYF. The V gene is TRBV20-1, the J gene TRBJ2-3; 7 positions agree with TRBD2. CDR3 length: 14 residues. With 1 base clipped from V and 1 base from J, the junction kept 2 bases outside the gene matches. Germline assignment: CDR1 DFQATT and CDR2 SNEGSKA (reference sequence).

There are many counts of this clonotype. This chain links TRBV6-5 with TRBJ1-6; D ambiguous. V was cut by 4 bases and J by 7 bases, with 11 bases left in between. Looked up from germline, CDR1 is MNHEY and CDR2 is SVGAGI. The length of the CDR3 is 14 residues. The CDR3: CASSLSLENSPLHF. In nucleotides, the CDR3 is TGTGCCAGCAGTTTATCTCTTGAGAATTCACCCCTCCACTTT.

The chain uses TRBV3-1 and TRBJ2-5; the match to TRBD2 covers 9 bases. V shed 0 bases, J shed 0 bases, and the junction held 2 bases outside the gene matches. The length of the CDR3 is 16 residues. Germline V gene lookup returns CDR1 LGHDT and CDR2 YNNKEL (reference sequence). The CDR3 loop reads CASSQETSGHQETQYF. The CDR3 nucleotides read TGTGCCAGCAGCCAAGAGACTAGCGGACACCAAGAGACCCAGTACTTC.

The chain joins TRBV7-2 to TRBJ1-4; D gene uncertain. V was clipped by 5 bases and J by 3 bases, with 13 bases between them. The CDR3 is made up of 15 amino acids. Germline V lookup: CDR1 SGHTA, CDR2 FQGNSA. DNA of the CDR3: TGTGCCAGCAGCCAAAGGGCAGCTCCTAATGAAAAACTGTTTTTT. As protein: CASSQRAAPNEKLFF.

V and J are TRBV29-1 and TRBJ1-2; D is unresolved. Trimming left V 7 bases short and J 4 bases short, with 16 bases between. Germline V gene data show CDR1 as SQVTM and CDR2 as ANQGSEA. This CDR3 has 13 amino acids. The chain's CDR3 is CSAGEGMSYGYTF. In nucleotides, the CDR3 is TGCAGCGCCGGGGAGGGAATGAGCTATGGCTACACCTTC.

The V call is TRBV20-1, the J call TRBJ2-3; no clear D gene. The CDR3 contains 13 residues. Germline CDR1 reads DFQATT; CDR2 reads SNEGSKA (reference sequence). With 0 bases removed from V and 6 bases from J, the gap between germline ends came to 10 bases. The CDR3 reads CSARDPKPDTQYF. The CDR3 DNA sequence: TGCAGTGCTAGAGACCCTAAACCGGATACGCAGTATTTT.

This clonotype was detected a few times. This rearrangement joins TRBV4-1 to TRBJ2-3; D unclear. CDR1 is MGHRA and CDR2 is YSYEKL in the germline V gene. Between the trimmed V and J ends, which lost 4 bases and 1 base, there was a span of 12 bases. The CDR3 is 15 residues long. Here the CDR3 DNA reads TGCGCCAGCAGCCCTCAACCAGCCCGCACAGATACGCAGTATTTT. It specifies CASSPQPARTDTQYF.

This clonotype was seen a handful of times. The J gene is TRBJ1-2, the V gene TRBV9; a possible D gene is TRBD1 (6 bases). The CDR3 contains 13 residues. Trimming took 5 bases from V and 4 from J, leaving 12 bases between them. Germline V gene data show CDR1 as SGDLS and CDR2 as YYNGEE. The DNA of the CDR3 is TGTGCCAGCAGTCAGGGGATGGTCTATGGCTACACCTTC. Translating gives CASSQGMVYGYTF.

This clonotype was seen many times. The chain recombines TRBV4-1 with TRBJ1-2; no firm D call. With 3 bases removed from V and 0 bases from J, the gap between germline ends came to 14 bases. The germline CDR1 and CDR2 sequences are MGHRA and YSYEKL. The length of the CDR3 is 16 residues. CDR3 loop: CASSQPTRRSNYGYTF. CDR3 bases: TGCGCCAGCAGCCAGCCAACCAGGAGATCTAACTATGGCTACACCTTC.

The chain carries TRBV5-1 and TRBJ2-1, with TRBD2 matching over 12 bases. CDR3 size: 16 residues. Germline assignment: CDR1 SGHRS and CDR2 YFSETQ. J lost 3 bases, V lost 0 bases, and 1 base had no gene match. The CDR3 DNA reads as TGCGCCAGCAGCTTGGGGGGACTAGCGGGCTACAATGAGCAGTTCTTC. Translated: CASSLGGLAGYNEQFF. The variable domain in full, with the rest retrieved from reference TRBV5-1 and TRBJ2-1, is KAGVTQTPRYLIKTRGQQVTLSCSPISGHRSVSWYQQTPGQGLQFLFEYFSETQRNKGNFPGRFSGRQFSNSRSEMNVSTLELGDSALYLCASSLGGLAGYNEQFFGPGTRLTVL.

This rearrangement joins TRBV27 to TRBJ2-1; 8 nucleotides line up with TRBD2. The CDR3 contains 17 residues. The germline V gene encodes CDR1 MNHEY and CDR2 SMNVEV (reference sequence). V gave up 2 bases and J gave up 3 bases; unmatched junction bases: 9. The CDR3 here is CASSLNGGAPYYNEQFF. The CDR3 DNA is TGTGCCAGCAGTTTAAACGGGGGGGCCCCCTACTACAATGAGCAGTTCTTC.

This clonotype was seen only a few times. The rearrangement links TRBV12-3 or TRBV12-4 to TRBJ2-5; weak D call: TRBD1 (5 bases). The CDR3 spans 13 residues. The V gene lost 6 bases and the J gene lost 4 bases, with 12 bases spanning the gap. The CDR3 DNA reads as TGTGCCAGCAGCCTAGGGGTGGTAGAGACCCAGTACTTC. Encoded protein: CASSLGVVETQYF.

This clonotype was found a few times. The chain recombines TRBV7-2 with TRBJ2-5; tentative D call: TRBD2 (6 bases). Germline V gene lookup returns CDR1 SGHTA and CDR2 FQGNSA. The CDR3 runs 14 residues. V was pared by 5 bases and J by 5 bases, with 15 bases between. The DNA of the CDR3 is TGTGCCAGCAGCCGAACCGGGGGTGCGGAGACCCAGTACTTC. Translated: CASSRTGGAETQYF. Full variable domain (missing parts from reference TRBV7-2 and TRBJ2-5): GAGVSQSPSNKVTEKGKDVELRCDPISGHTALYWYRQSLGQGLEFLIYFQGNSAPDKSGLPSDRFSAERTGGSVSTLTIQRTQQEDSAVYLCASSRTGGAETQYFGPGTRLLVL.